The 9 T cell receptor beta chains reported below all come from one sample, sequenced in a study of CD4 T cells in relation to SARS-CoV-2 and coronaviruses. Antigen specificity for these receptors is unknown. Some clones are missing from TCRdb's copy, which holds only in-frame ones; the method was immunoSEQ multiplex PCR. Among just over 35,000 clones listed, over 60% were seen once. The source material was memory CD4+ T cells from PBMCs, cultured in vitro. The receptors derive from an adult with COVID-19.

V usage is TRBV28 and J usage is TRBJ1-2; a weak D match, TRBD1 (6 bases). The ends were cut back, 5 bases at V and 2 bases at J, with 6 bases in the middle. The CDR3 loop spans 12 amino acids. Germline values: CDR1 MDHEN, CDR2 SYDVKM. The DNA for the CDR3 is TGTGCCAGCAGTACAGGGAACTATGGCTACACCTTC. Protein sequence: CASSTGNYGYTF.

The chain has TRBV28 and TRBJ2-3; TRBD1 aligns across 9 bases. V dropped 5 bases and J dropped 2; count of bases not matched to a gene: 8. This CDR3 has 16 amino acids. Germline CDR1 reads MDHEN; CDR2 reads SYDVKM. The CDR3 sequence is CASSKWTGATTDTQYF. The CDR3 DNA reads as TGTGCCAGCAGTAAGTGGACAGGGGCGACCACAGATACGCAGTATTTT. The complete variable domain, with remaining parts taken from reference TRBV28 and TRBJ2-3, reads DVKVTQSSRYLVKRTGEKVFLECVQDMDHENMFWYRQDPGLGLRLIYFSYDVKMKEKGDIPEGYSVSREKKERFSLILESASTNQTSMYLCASSKWTGATTDTQYFGPGTRLTVL.

This chain connects TRBV2 to TRBJ2-4, with TRBD2 as a possible D gene (5 bases). The germline V gene encodes CDR1 SNHLY and CDR2 FYNNEI. CDR3 length: 17 amino acids. V gave up 6 bases and J gave up 4 bases, with 22 bases separating them. CDR3 sequence: CASSRVGSRALKNIQYF. CDR3 nucleotide sequence: TGTGCCAGCAGCCGGGTGGGGAGCCGGGCCCTAAAAAACATTCAGTACTTC.

This clone was seen only a few times. The chain recombines TRBV3-1 (or the pseudogene TRBV3-2) with TRBJ1-6; D gene uncertain. Germline V gives CDR1 LGHDT, CDR2 YNNKEL (reference sequence). V lost 4 bases and J lost 9, with 13 bases in between. The CDR3 covers 14 residues. CDR3 region: CASSLAGWGSPLHF. The CDR3 DNA reads TGTGCCAGCAGCCTCGCAGGTTGGGGTTCACCCCTCCACTTT.

J is TRBJ2-3 and V is TRBV2; tentatively, D is TRBD2 (5 bases). CDR3 size: 17 residues. The ends were cut back, 1 base at V and 4 bases at J, with 18 bases in the middle. In germline, CDR1 is SNHLY, CDR2 FYNNEI. The CDR3 sequence: CASSEGVGRSGSDTQYF. CDR3 bases: TGTGCCAGCAGTGAAGGGGTAGGGCGAAGCGGATCAGATACGCAGTATTTT.

The CDR3 DNA sequence: TGTGCCAGCAGCCCGGGACAGTACTCCTACAATGAGCAGTTCTTC. Translating it yields CASSPGQYSYNEQFF. The chain has TRBV4-2 and TRBJ2-1; 7 bases align to TRBD1. CDR3 length: 15 amino acids. Looked up from germline, CDR1 is LGHNA and CDR2 is YNFKEQ. V trimming: 4 bases; J trimming: 0 bases; junction bases outside the gene matches: 3.

The chain has TRBV12-3 or TRBV12-4 and TRBJ2-7; maybe TRBD1 (6 bases). This CDR3 region has 11 residues. Trimming left V 6 bases short and J 7 bases short, with 10 bases between. The CDR3 here is CASSLTGEQYF. The CDR3 DNA follows: TGTGCCAGCAGCCTCACAGGGGAGCAGTACTTC.

The genes are TRBV5-1 and TRBJ2-7, with D possibly matching TRBD2 (6 bases). The CDR3 extends over 15 amino acids. CDR1 and CDR2 (germline): SGHRS, YFSETQ. V dropped 1 base and J dropped 2 bases, with 13 bases sitting between them. CDR3 DNA sequence: TGCGCCAGCAGCTTGTCGGGGGAGCCAGCCTACGAGCAGTACTTC. It specifies CASSLSGEPAYEQYF.

The chain is built from TRBV5-6 and TRBJ2-7; TRBD2 is a possible D gene (5 bases). The CDR3 extends over 13 amino acids. Germline CDR1 reads SGHDT; CDR2 reads YYEEEE. Trimming left V 4 bases short and J 6 bases short, with 14 bases between. In DNA, the CDR3 is TGTGCCAGCAGCAGGACCGCTAGCTCCGAGCAGTACTTC. This codes for CASSRTASSEQYF.